Listed here are 5 T cell receptor beta chains from one sample, sequenced in a study of blood T cell repertoires in COVID-19. The data were produced by immunoSEQ multiplex PCR, yet TCRdb's version contains in-frame clones alone and is incomplete. The table includes 250,000 to 300,000 clones, about 89% detected once. Material: peripheral blood. These receptors were taken from a woman aged 25 to 39 with COVID-19, enrolled during active disease.

V and J are TRBV5-4 and TRBJ2-7; 7 bases agree with TRBD1. Losses at the gene ends were 4 bases for V and 3 bases for J; bases not matched to a gene: 10. This CDR3 has 15 amino acids. The germline gives CDR1 SGHNT, CDR2 YYREEE (reference sequence). CDR3 nucleotide sequence: TGTGCCAGCAGCCCGGGCCCGTCAGGGGGCTACGAGCAGTACTTC. It specifies CASSPGPSGGYEQYF.

The gene calls are TRBV27 and TRBJ2-1; 8 bases agree with TRBD2. This CDR3 comprises 15 residues. The V segment lost 2 bases and the J segment 5 bases; nucleotides outside the gene matches: 5. Germline V gene lookup returns CDR1 MNHEY and CDR2 SMNVEV (reference sequence). CDR3 protein: CASSLAGGPHNEQFF. The DNA for the CDR3 is TGTGCCAGCAGTTTAGCGGGAGGCCCCCACAATGAGCAGTTCTTC.

This clone was observed a handful of times. This rearrangement joins TRBV9 to TRBJ2-5, with TRBD2 as a possible D gene (5 bases). The CDR3 has 15 amino acids. V was clipped by 0 bases and J by 5 bases, with 14 bases between them. CDR1 is SGDLS, CDR2 YYNGEE, per germline. The CDR3 DNA is TGTGCCAGCAGCGTAGCGGGTAGCGTGGGGGAGACCCAGTACTTC. As protein: CASSVAGSVGETQYF.

The rearrangement joins TRBV5-1 to TRBJ2-2; TRBD2 matches 9 bases. J was trimmed by 0 bases and V by 6 bases; bases with no gene match: 3. The CDR3 loop spans 15 amino acids. In germline, CDR1 is SGHRS, CDR2 YFSETQ. CDR3 loop: CASTTSGPNTGELFF. The DNA of the CDR3 is TGCGCCAGCACGACTAGCGGACCGAACACCGGGGAGCTGTTTTTT.

The rearrangement joins TRBV6-6 to TRBJ1-4; weak D call: TRBD1 (5 bases). The CDR3 has 13 amino acids. CDR1 and CDR2 (germline): MNHNY, SVGAGI (reference sequence). Trimming pared 0 bases from V and 11 bases from J, leaving 10 bases between. The CDR3 coding sequence is TGTGCCAGCAGTTACTCGACAGACGGTAAACTGTTTTTT. Translated: CASSYSTDGKLFF.